Sequencing of this TCR beta chain was carried out in a study of T cell changes during pregnancy in multiple sclerosis. Profiling relied on immunoSEQ multiplex PCR, and the TCRdb table lists in-frame clones only, not all of them. The sample has roughly 97,000 clones; about nine tenths are singletons. The CDR3 covers 16 residues. The V end lost 0 bases, the J end lost 0 bases, and 9 bases lay between the germline ends. Germline lookup yields CDR1 LGHNA and CDR2 YNFKEQ. The sequences come from peripheral blood, collected in the second trimester of pregnancy. The chain joins TRBV4-2 to TRBJ2-1; unclear D gene. The sequence was obtained from a female donor in good health, enrolled as a control in a pregnancy study. The CDR3: CASSQDLPGSYNEQFF. For the CDR3, the DNA is TGTGCCAGCAGCCAAGATCTACCTGGCTCCTACAATGAGCAGTTCTTC.